The following is a T cell receptor beta chain sequence with its context. The data were taken from a study of blood T cell repertoires in COVID-19. Overall study: Donors in the United States, Italy and Spain gave samples during acute or convalescent COVID-19.

The CDR3 spans 15 residues. Trimming cost V 7 bases and J 0 bases, with 12 bases left between them. CDR1 is LNHDA and CDR2 is SQIVND in the germline V gene (reference sequence). Authors' processing steps: Estimation of nucleated cell counts was performed using reference gene primer amplification. TCRdb keeps only in-frame clones here, not all; method: immunoSEQ multiplex PCR. From that table come the V and J calls and clone size; the DNA was used to work out D and trimming. The data contain hundreds of thousands of clones, about 86% of them singletons. The TCR originated in a woman in her 50s with acute or convalescent COVID-19. The chain has TRBV19 and TRBJ1-4; a weak D match, TRBD1 (5 bases). What was sequenced was peripheral blood. The CDR3 here is CASTPTAATNEKLFF. CDR3 bases: TGTGCCAGTACCCCGACAGCCGCAACTAATGAAAAACTGTTTTTT.